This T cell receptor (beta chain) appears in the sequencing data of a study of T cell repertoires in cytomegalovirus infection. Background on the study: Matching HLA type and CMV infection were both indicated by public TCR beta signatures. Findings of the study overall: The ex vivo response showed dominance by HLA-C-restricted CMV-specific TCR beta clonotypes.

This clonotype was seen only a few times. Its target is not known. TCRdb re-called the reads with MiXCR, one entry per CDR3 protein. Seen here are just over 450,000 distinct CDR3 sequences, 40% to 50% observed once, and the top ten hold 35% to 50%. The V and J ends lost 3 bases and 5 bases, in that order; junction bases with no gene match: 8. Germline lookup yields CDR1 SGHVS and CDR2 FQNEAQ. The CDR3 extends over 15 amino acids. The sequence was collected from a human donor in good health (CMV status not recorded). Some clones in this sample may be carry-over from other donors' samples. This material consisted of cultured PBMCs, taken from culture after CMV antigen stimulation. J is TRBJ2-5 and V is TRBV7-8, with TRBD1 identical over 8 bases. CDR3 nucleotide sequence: TGTGCCAGCAGCTTGGCACGGACAGGGTGGGAGACCCAGTACTTC. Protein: CASSLARTGWETQYF.